The subject of this entry is one T cell receptor beta chain. Its antigen is not identified. The data were obtained in a study of T cells in Graves' hyperthyroidism and ophthalmopathy. Regions amplified from RNA transcripts were the TCR beta CDR3 regions. The HTBI set primed first-round TCR CDR3 RT-PCR. TCRdb itself ran the multiplex PCR reads through MiXCR, one entry per CDR3 protein. The sample includes under 70,000 distinct CDR3 sequences, around 50% of them seen just once. Germline CDR1 and CDR2: DFQATT and SNEGSKA (reference sequence). This CDR3 region has 13 residues. After removal of 3 bases from V and 7 bases from J, the junction contained 5 bases not matched to a gene. General study results and limits: The model foresaw ophthalmopathy a median about 6.1 months prior to onset. Within blood appeared most thyroid clonotypes that had expanded above 0.001.

This chain joins TRBV20-1 and TRBJ2-1; 8 nucleotides match TRBD2. This clonotype originated in a woman between 55 and 75 years old with Graves' ophthalmopathy. Source material: blood. CDR3 sequence reads: CSASGRGGNEQFF. DNA for the CDR3: TGCAGTGCTAGCGGGAGGGGAGGGAATGAGCAGTTCTTC.